Each of the 18 T cell receptor beta chains below was sequenced from the same sample in a study of shared clonotypes between healthy human individuals. Naive-designated CD8 cells lacked CD45RO, were positively enriched for CCR7, and omitted terminally differentiated effector memory CD45RA+ cells. Libraries were prepared by immunoSEQ multiplex PCR; TCRdb keeps only in-frame clonotypes and omits some of them. Of roughly 770,000 clones in the sample, around 96% were seen once. Sequencing used naive CD8+ T cells sorted from blood. The receptors come from a man aged 30-40 years in good health.

The V gene is TRBV28, the J gene TRBJ2-3; weak D call: TRBD1 (5 bases). The germline V gene has CDR1 MDHEN and CDR2 SYDVKM. The V end was cut by 7 bases, the J end by 2 bases, with 16 bases between. CDR3 length: 15 amino acids. This chain's CDR3 is CASKGNRGSTDTQYF. As DNA, the CDR3 is TGTGCCAGCAAGGGTAATAGGGGATCCACAGATACGCAGTATTTT.

For the CDR3, the DNA is TGTGCCAGCAGCACCCAGGGAGGCACTGAAGCTTTCTTT. It specifies CASSTQGGTEAFF. The J gene is TRBJ1-1, the V gene TRBV7-3, with D tentatively TRBD1 (5 bases). The CDR3 runs to 13 residues. Germline assignment: CDR1 SGHTA and CDR2 FQGTGA. Trimming removed 5 bases at V and 4 bases at J, with 11 bases between.

This rearrangement joins TRBV5-6 to TRBJ2-4; weak D call: TRBD1 (5 bases). CDR1 SGHDT and CDR2 YYEEEE come from the germline V gene. Trimming removed 0 bases at V and 5 bases at J, with 9 bases between. There are 14 residues in the CDR3. CDR3 coding DNA: TGTGCCAGCAGCTTGGCAGGGTACCAAAACATTCAGTACTTC. Translated, it gives CASSLAGYQNIQYF.

This clone showed up just once. The chain combines TRBV6-1 with TRBJ1-2, with D perhaps TRBD1 (5 bases). This CDR3 spans 13 amino acids. V was cut by 3 bases and J by 4 bases, with 9 bases left in between. Germline-derived CDR1 and CDR2 are MNHNS and SASEGT. DNA for the CDR3: TGTGCCAGCAGTGAGGGTCAGGGCTATGGCTACACCTTC. Encoded protein: CASSEGQGYGYTF.

With regard to this clone: The sample holds other DNA sequences that translate to the same CDR3. The V gene is TRBV29-1, the J gene TRBJ2-7, with 11 positions matching TRBD2. The CDR3 covers 14 residues. Germline values: CDR1 SQVTM, CDR2 ANQGSEA. V shed 2 bases, J shed 0 bases, and the junction held 0 bases outside the gene matches. The CDR3, as DNA: TGCAGCGTTGAAACTAGCGGGAGCTCCTACGAGCAGTACTTC. Amino acids: CSVETSGSSYEQYF.

CDR3 loop: CATQRSPSSYNEQFF. The DNA of the CDR3 is TGTGCCACACAGCGATCCCCCAGCTCCTACAATGAGCAGTTCTTC. The J gene is TRBJ2-1, the V gene TRBV15; D not resolved. The germline CDR1 and CDR2 sequences are LNHNV and YYDKDF (reference sequence). Deletions cut 9 bases from V and 0 bases from J, with 15 bases between. The CDR3 contains 15 residues.

This clone was detected only a few times. The chain recombines TRBV9 with TRBJ2-7, with 9 bases identical to TRBD2. V lost 0 bases and J lost 7; bases outside the gene matches: 5. The CDR3 has 14 amino acids. Germline V CDR1 and CDR2: SGDLS, YYNGEE. The chain's CDR3 is CASSVEGLAGEQYF. The DNA for the CDR3 is TGTGCCAGCAGCGTAGAGGGTCTAGCGGGGGAGCAGTACTTC.

V and J are TRBV27 and TRBJ2-7; D is possibly TRBD1 (6 bases). The CDR3 has 13 amino acids. The germline gives CDR1 MNHEY, CDR2 SMNVEV (reference sequence). Trimming shortened V by 4 bases and J by 4 bases, and 11 bases separated the two germline ends. This CDR3 reads CASSSRGNYEQYF. CDR3 nucleotide sequence: TGTGCCAGCAGTTCCAGGGGTAATTACGAGCAGTACTTC.

V and J are TRBV5-1 and TRBJ2-5, with D possibly being TRBD1 or TRBD2 (7 bases each). The V end lost 3 bases, the J end lost 4 bases, and 13 bases lay between the germline ends. The CDR3 has 14 amino acids. In germline, CDR1 is SGHRS, CDR2 YFSETQ. The DNA for the CDR3 is TGCGCCAGCAGCTCCCAGGGGGGGGGAGAGACCCAGTACTTC. Translating gives CASSSQGGGETQYF.

The chain carries TRBV2 and TRBJ1-4; D is unresolved. The CDR3 extends over 14 amino acids. Germline V gene sequence: CDR1 SNHLY, CDR2 FYNNEI. Trimming removed 3 bases at V and 3 bases at J, with 8 bases between. The CDR3: CASSDDVSNEKLFF. For the CDR3, the DNA is TGTGCCAGCAGTGATGATGTCTCTAATGAAAAACTGTTTTTT. Based on the CDR3 plus reference TRBV2 and TRBJ1-4, the full variable domain is EPEVTQTPSHQVTQMGQEVILRCVPISNHLYFYWYRQILGQKVEFLVSFYNNEISEKSEIFDDQFSVERPDGSNFTLKIRSTKLEDSAMYFCASSDDVSNEKLFFGSGTQLSVL.

A word on this clone: The same CDR3 can be traced to other DNA sequences in this sample. V and J are TRBV29-1 and TRBJ2-7, with 10 bases that match TRBD1. With 1 base clipped from V and 1 base from J, the junction kept 1 base outside the gene matches. CDR3 length equals 14 residues. Germline CDR1 reads SQVTM; CDR2 reads ANQGSEA. Here the CDR3 reads CSVEGTGGSYEQYF. CDR3 nucleotide sequence: TGCAGCGTTGAAGGGACAGGGGGATCCTACGAGCAGTACTTC.

V gene TRBV27 combines with J gene TRBJ2-1; D possibly corresponds to TRBD2 (5 bases). V was pared by 3 bases and J by 3 bases, with 12 bases between. There are 15 residues in the CDR3. CDR1 MNHEY and CDR2 SMNVEV come from the germline V gene (reference sequence). This CDR3 is CASSFRPAGYNEQFF. The CDR3 coding sequence is TGTGCCAGCAGTTTCCGCCCTGCGGGCTACAATGAGCAGTTCTTC.

The rearrangement uses TRBV7-6 and TRBJ2-5; weak D call: TRBD1 (5 bases). This CDR3 is 15 amino acids long. Germline loops: CDR1 SGHVS, CDR2 FNYEAQ. The V gene lost 2 bases and the J gene lost 0 bases, with 10 bases spanning the gap. CDR3 nucleotide sequence: TGTGCCAGCAGCTTATCAGCAGGGCACCAAGAGACCCAGTACTTC. It yields the protein CASSLSAGHQETQYF.

This sequence joins TRBV27 and TRBJ2-3; tentatively, D is TRBD2 (5 bases). The CDR3 extends over 12 amino acids. Germline V CDR1 and CDR2: MNHEY, SMNVEV (reference sequence). V gave up 4 bases and J gave up 6 bases, with 8 bases separating them. The CDR3 loop is CASSYGGDTQYF. In DNA, the CDR3 is TGTGCCAGCAGTTACGGAGGCGATACGCAGTATTTT.

The chain recombines TRBV6-6 with TRBJ1-3; 8 bases map to TRBD1. CDR3 length equals 13 residues. V gave up 6 bases and J gave up 15 bases; unmatched junction bases: 13. CDR1 is MNHNY and CDR2 is SVGAGI in the germline V gene (reference sequence). CDR3 sequence (DNA): TGTGCCAGCAGCAAAAAAACAGGGGGAGATGAATATTTT. This gives the protein CASSKKTGGDEYF.

CDR3 bases: TGCGCCAGCAGTATGGGGAGCACTGAAGCTTTCTTT. Protein: CASSMGSTEAFF. The V and J genes are TRBV5-1 and TRBJ1-1; D uncertain. Germline CDR1 and CDR2: SGHRS and YFSETQ. V gave up 5 bases and J gave up 4 bases, with 9 bases separating them. This CDR3 has 12 amino acids.

This CDR3 reads CASGLAGSSSYNEQFF. As DNA, the CDR3 is TGTGCCAGTGGACTAGCGGGATCCAGCTCCTACAATGAGCAGTTCTTC. The J gene is TRBJ2-1, the V gene TRBV9; the match to TRBD2 covers 12 bases. J gave up 0 bases and V 8 bases, and 6 bases lay outside the gene matches. CDR1 is SGDLS and CDR2 is YYNGEE in the germline V gene. The CDR3 is 16 amino acids.

V and J are TRBV10-2 and TRBJ1-1; no reliable D call. Per the germline V gene, CDR1 is WSHSY and CDR2 is SAAADI. CDR3 length: 13 amino acids. Between the trimmed V and J ends, which lost 3 bases and 0 bases, there was a span of 5 bases. For the CDR3, the DNA is TGCGCCAGCAGTGACTCCATGAACACTGAAGCTTTCTTT. Protein: CASSDSMNTEAFF.